The source of this T cell receptor (beta chain) is a study of T-cell memory formation after mild COVID-19. Across the whole study: Largely donor-specific TCR clusters were found.

Trimming left V 0 bases short and J 4 bases short, with 14 bases between. The CDR3 has 15 amino acids. The V gene's germline CDR1 is DFQATT and CDR2 SNEGSKA (reference sequence). This clonotype came up a few times. The antigen remains undetermined. Study outcomes and limitations: The CD4+ clones that contracted clustered mainly within CM and EM, and the CD8+ clones concentrated in EMRA. There was a balanced CD4/CD8 profile in clones contracting day 15 to 85, and later expanders leaned CD4+.

TCR alpha and TCR beta cDNA libraries with sample barcodes and UMIs came from 5'RACE using constant-segment primers. A single record per CDR3 protein comes from TCRdb applying MiXCR to the 5' RACE reads. The table has 400,000 or so distinct CDR3 sequences, roughly 21% seen once. Sequenced material: PBMCs or a T cell subset sorted from them (not recorded which). The gene calls are TRBV20-1 and TRBJ2-3, with D tentatively TRBD1 (5 bases). This sequence originates from an adult woman who had mild COVID-19 (a few samples of this study predate the infection). Cell type and time point are not known. The DNA for the CDR3 is TGCAGTGCTAGAGATTTGGGGCTAGTCGCAGATACGCAGTATTTT. Residues: CSARDLGLVADTQYF.